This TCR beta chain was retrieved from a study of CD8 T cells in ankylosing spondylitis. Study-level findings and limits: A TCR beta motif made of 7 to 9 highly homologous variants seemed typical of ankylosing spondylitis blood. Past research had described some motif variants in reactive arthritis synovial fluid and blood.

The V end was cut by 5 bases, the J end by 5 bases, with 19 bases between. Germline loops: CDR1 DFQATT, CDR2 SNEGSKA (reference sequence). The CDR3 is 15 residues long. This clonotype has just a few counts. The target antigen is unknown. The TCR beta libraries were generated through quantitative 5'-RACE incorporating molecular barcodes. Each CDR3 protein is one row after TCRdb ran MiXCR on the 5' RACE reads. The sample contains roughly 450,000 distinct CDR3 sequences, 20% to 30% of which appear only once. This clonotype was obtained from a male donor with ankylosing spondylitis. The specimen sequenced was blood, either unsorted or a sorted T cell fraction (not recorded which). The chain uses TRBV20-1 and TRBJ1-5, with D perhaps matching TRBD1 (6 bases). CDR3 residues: CSARVGGSGDQPQHF. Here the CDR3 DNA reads TGCAGTGCTCGGGTAGGGGGGAGCGGAGATCAGCCCCAGCATTTT.